The source of this TCR beta chain is a study of graft-versus-host responses after intestinal transplantation. Across the study: As for transplant type, recipients had multivisceral, liver-intestinal, or isolated intestinal grafts.

Assay used: immunoSEQ multiplex PCR; TCRdb lists only in-frame clones, some missing. In the table there are 40,000 to 55,000 clones, roughly 90% of which are singletons. Study observations and caveats: Analysis identified GvH clones in recipient marrow, with some appearing first in ileum or blood.

Trimming took 1 base from V and 2 from J, leaving 11 bases between them. Germline assignment: CDR1 SGHRS and CDR2 YFSETQ. The CDR3 loop spans 15 amino acids. In the case of this clone: Its antigen is not identified.

The sample in question was PBMCs, obtained 524 days after transplant. The TCR was taken from a human patient who received an intestinal transplant, so some T cells may come from the graft donor. This rearrangement joins TRBV5-1 to TRBJ2-3; no clear D. The CDR3 loop is CASSLLGSSTDTQYF. CDR3 coding DNA: TGCGCCAGCAGCTTGCTAGGGTCCTCCACAGATACGCAGTATTTT.